A selection of T cell receptor beta chains follows, all from one sample in a study of blood T cell repertoires in COVID-19. Using immunoSEQ multiplex PCR, the repertoire was profiled, and TCRdb retains in-frame clones only, with some absent. The sample records around 250,000 clones, 70% to 90% being singletons. Specimen: PBMCs or T cells enriched from blood (not recorded which). The receptor set was obtained from a woman in her 50s who had been exposed to COVID-19. CDR3s include the opening cysteine and the closing phenylalanine or tryptophan. The D gene is left open where the match is weak. Clone size is stated in some rows and not others, as once, few, many or a class when expanded.

d_gene: -
abundance: -
j_gene: TRBJ2-2
v_gene: TRBV19
CDR3aa: CASSTEAAVGELFF
CDR3nt: TGTGCCAGTAGTACAGAGGCCGCGGTGGGGGAGCTGTTTTTT

d_gene: TRBD2
abundance: -
j_gene: TRBJ2-3
v_gene: TRBV28
CDR3aa: CASSPHSGATDTQYF
CDR3nt: TGTGCCAGCAGTCCTCATAGCGGGGCAACAGATACGCAGTATTTT

d_gene: -
abundance: -
j_gene: TRBJ2-7
v_gene: TRBV7-9
CDR3aa: CASSLVNSYEQYF
CDR3nt: TGTGCCAGCAGCTTAGTTAACTCCTACGAGCAGTACTTC

d_gene: -
abundance: -
j_gene: TRBJ1-1
v_gene: TRBV21-1
CDR3aa: CASSLSQGNTEAFF
CDR3nt: TGTGCCAGCAGCCTAAGCCAGGGGAACACTGAAGCTTTCTTT

d_gene: TRBD1
abundance: -
j_gene: TRBJ1-3
v_gene: TRBV9
CDR3aa: CASSVVGQGRAIYF
CDR3nt: TGTGCCAGCAGCGTAGTGGGACAGGGGCGCGCCATATATTTT

d_gene: TRBD1
abundance: few
j_gene: TRBJ2-7
v_gene: TRBV5-4
CDR3aa: CASSYTGTGNEGQYF
CDR3nt: TGTGCCAGCAGCTACACCGGGACAGGGAATGAGGGGCAGTACTTC

d_gene: -
abundance: -
j_gene: TRBJ1-4
v_gene: TRBV5-1
CDR3aa: CASSPDIPTNEKLFF
CDR3nt: TGCGCCAGCAGCCCCGACATACCAACTAATGAAAAACTGTTTTTT

d_gene: -
abundance: -
j_gene: TRBJ1-2
v_gene: TRBV5-4
CDR3aa: CASSLEAPGEGYGYTF
CDR3nt: TGTGCCAGCAGCTTGGAAGCCCCAGGGGAGGGCTATGGCTACACCTTC

d_gene: TRBD2
abundance: -
j_gene: TRBJ2-3
v_gene: TRBV5-6
CDR3aa: CASSPLAGGLTDTQYF
CDR3nt: TGTGCCAGCAGCCCTCTAGCGGGGGGACTCACAGATACGCAGTATTTT

d_gene: TRBD1
abundance: -
j_gene: TRBJ1-2
v_gene: TRBV5-4
CDR3aa: CASSRDRVGGYTF
CDR3nt: TGTGCCAGCAGCCGGGACAGGGTCGGTGGCTACACCTTC

d_gene: TRBD1
abundance: -
j_gene: TRBJ1-1
v_gene: TRBV2
CDR3aa: CASSPRQGMNTEAFF
CDR3nt: TGTGCCAGCAGCCCTAGACAGGGAATGAACACTGAAGCTTTCTTT

d_gene: -
abundance: -
j_gene: TRBJ1-6
v_gene: TRBV5-6
CDR3aa: CASTYSPNSPLHF
CDR3nt: TGTGCCAGCACTTACAGTCCTAATTCACCCCTCCACTTT

d_gene: -
abundance: -
j_gene: TRBJ1-4
v_gene: TRBV4-3
CDR3aa: CASSQNRVVKNEKLFF
CDR3nt: TGCGCCAGCAGCCAGAACAGGGTGGTGAAAAATGAAAAACTGTTTTTT

d_gene: TRBD2
abundance: -
j_gene: TRBJ2-1
v_gene: TRBV7-9
CDR3aa: CASSPAGGPGNEQFF
CDR3nt: TGTGCCAGCAGCCCAGCGGGGGGGCCAGGGAATGAGCAGTTCTTC

d_gene: -
abundance: once
j_gene: TRBJ1-1
v_gene: TRBV6-1
CDR3aa: CASSERSGNTEAFF
CDR3nt: TGTGCCAGCAGTGAAAGGAGTGGGAACACTGAAGCTTTCTTT

d_gene: -
abundance: -
j_gene: TRBJ1-1
v_gene: TRBV15
CDR3aa: CATSSGDKKLEAFF
CDR3nt: TGTGCCACCAGCTCAGGGGACAAGAAGCTTGAAGCTTTCTTT

d_gene: TRBD1
abundance: -
j_gene: TRBJ2-7
v_gene: TRBV20-1
CDR3aa: CSAVDRYEQYF
CDR3nt: TGCAGTGCGGTGGACAGGTACGAGCAGTACTTC

d_gene: -
abundance: once
j_gene: TRBJ1-3
v_gene: TRBV5-6
CDR3aa: CASSRSGNTIYF
CDR3nt: TGTGCCAGCAGCCGTTCTGGAAACACCATATATTTT

d_gene: TRBD2
abundance: -
j_gene: TRBJ2-1
v_gene: TRBV2
CDR3aa: CASSLVAGVQFF
CDR3nt: TGTGCCAGCAGCCTAGTAGCGGGGGTGCAGTTCTTC

d_gene: TRBD1
abundance: -
j_gene: TRBJ1-2
v_gene: TRBV11-2
CDR3aa: CASSFRQGDGYTF
CDR3nt: TGTGCCAGCAGCTTTCGACAGGGGGATGGCTACACCTTC

d_gene: TRBD1
abundance: -
j_gene: TRBJ1-3
v_gene: TRBV25-1
CDR3aa: CASSLTGGGNTIYF
CDR3nt: TGTGCCAGCAGCCTTACAGGGGGCGGAAACACCATATATTTT

d_gene: TRBD1
abundance: -
j_gene: TRBJ1-1
v_gene: TRBV10-1
CDR3aa: CASSESTRSWTGEGLNTEAFF
CDR3nt: TGCGCCAGCAGTGAGTCGACTCGGAGTTGGACAGGGGAAGGGCTGAACACTGAAGCTTTCTTT

d_gene: TRBD1
abundance: -
j_gene: TRBJ1-2
v_gene: TRBV7-6
CDR3aa: CASSLRQGGEQNYGYTF
CDR3nt: TGTGCCAGCAGCCTAAGACAGGGGGGCGAGCAGAACTATGGCTACACCTTC

d_gene: -
abundance: few
j_gene: TRBJ2-4
v_gene: TRBV2
CDR3aa: CASSVGRENIQYF
CDR3nt: TGTGCCAGCAGTGTCGGCAGGGAAAACATTCAGTACTTC

d_gene: -
abundance: -
j_gene: TRBJ2-1
v_gene: TRBV18
CDR3aa: CASSPSQNEQFF
CDR3nt: TGTGCCAGCTCCCCGTCTCAGAATGAGCAGTTCTTC

d_gene: -
abundance: -
j_gene: TRBJ2-7
v_gene: TRBV6-5
CDR3aa: CASSYSRVAYEQYF
CDR3nt: TGTGCCAGCAGTTACTCCAGGGTAGCCTACGAGCAGTACTTC

d_gene: -
abundance: -
j_gene: TRBJ1-5
v_gene: TRBV27
CDR3aa: CASSFRGGNQPQHF
CDR3nt: TGTGCCAGCAGTTTCCGGGGTGGGAATCAGCCCCAGCATTTT

d_gene: TRBD1
abundance: -
j_gene: TRBJ1-2
v_gene: TRBV6-6
CDR3aa: CASNSDRDAGYTF
CDR3nt: TGTGCCAGCAACTCGGACAGGGACGCGGGCTACACCTTC

d_gene: TRBD1
abundance: -
j_gene: TRBJ1-2
v_gene: TRBV4-2
CDR3aa: CASSQGQGVGYTF
CDR3nt: TGTGCCAGCAGCCAAGGACAGGGGGTGGGCTACACCTTC

d_gene: -
abundance: once
j_gene: TRBJ1-1
v_gene: TRBV3-1/TRBV3-2
CDR3aa: CASSRPEREAFF
CDR3nt: TGTGCCAGCAGCCGACCCGAGAGGGAAGCTTTCTTT

d_gene: -
abundance: -
j_gene: TRBJ1-1
v_gene: TRBV4-2
CDR3aa: CASSLERVNTEAFF
CDR3nt: TGTGCCAGCAGCCTCGAGAGGGTGAACACTGAAGCTTTCTTT

d_gene: -
abundance: -
j_gene: TRBJ2-3
v_gene: TRBV4-1
CDR3aa: CASSQVIGVPLRDTQYF
CDR3nt: TGCGCCAGCAGCCAAGTCATAGGGGTGCCGTTGCGAGATACGCAGTATTTT

d_gene: -
abundance: -
j_gene: TRBJ2-2
v_gene: TRBV2
CDR3aa: CASSPTDRSNTGELFF
CDR3nt: TGTGCCAGCAGCCCCACGGACAGATCGAACACCGGGGAGCTGTTTTTT

d_gene: -
abundance: -
j_gene: TRBJ2-5
v_gene: TRBV4-2
CDR3aa: CASSQDQQTQETQYF
CDR3nt: TGTGCCAGCAGCCAAGATCAACAGACCCAAGAGACCCAGTACTTC

d_gene: -
abundance: -
j_gene: TRBJ1-1
v_gene: TRBV7-2
CDR3aa: CASRGGRVNTEAFF
CDR3nt: TGTGCCAGCAGGGGGGGTAGGGTGAACACTGAAGCTTTCTTT

d_gene: TRBD1
abundance: -
j_gene: TRBJ1-5
v_gene: TRBV6-5
CDR3aa: CASHQETGANQPQHF
CDR3nt: TGTGCCAGCCATCAGGAGACAGGGGCCAATCAGCCCCAGCATTTT